The 8 T cell receptor beta chains reported below all come from one sample, sequenced in a study of blood T cell repertoires in COVID-19. Sequencing used immunoSEQ multiplex PCR; TCRdb keeps in-frame clones, though not all of them. The data hold 65,000 to 80,000 clones, with 88% observed a single time. The sample taken for sequencing was peripheral blood. The receptor source for this set is a man between 65 and 85 years old with active or convalescent COVID-19.

The chain carries TRBV5-1 and TRBJ2-5, with a possible D match to TRBD1 (6 bases). Germline CDR1 reads SGHRS; CDR2 reads YFSETQ. V was trimmed by 0 bases and J by 4 bases, leaving 10 bases between them. The CDR3 totals 14 residues. CDR3 sequence reads: CASSLGTGSETQYF. The CDR3 region has the DNA TGCGCCAGCAGCTTGGGAACAGGGTCAGAGACCCAGTACTTC. Drawing the rest from reference TRBV5-1 and TRBJ2-5, the complete variable domain is KAGVTQTPRYLIKTRGQQVTLSCSPISGHRSVSWYQQTPGQGLQFLFEYFSETQRNKGNFPGRFSGRQFSNSRSEMNVSTLELGDSALYLCASSLGTGSETQYFGPGTRLLVL.

This chain joins TRBV19 and TRBJ1-5; 12 nucleotides line up with TRBD1. The CDR3 has 15 residues. CDR1 is LNHDA, CDR2 SQIVND, per germline (reference sequence). Trimming took 7 bases from V and 5 from J; bases not matched to a gene: 6. The chain's CDR3 is CASTPGTGGDQPQHF. DNA of the CDR3: TGTGCCAGTACCCCGGGGACAGGGGGCGATCAGCCCCAGCATTTT. Full variable domain (rest looked up from reference TRBV19 and TRBJ1-5): DGGITQSPKYLFRKEGQNVTLSCEQNLNHDAMYWYRQDPGQGLRLIYYSQIVNDFQKGDIAEGYSVSREKKESFPLTVTSAQKNPTAFYLCASTPGTGGDQPQHFGDGTRLSIL.

This clone showed up just a few times. The gene calls are TRBV7-3 and TRBJ2-1, with a possible D match to TRBD2 (5 bases). Germline V gene sequence: CDR1 SGHTA, CDR2 FQGTGA. CDR3 size: 13 residues. V was cut by 2 bases and J by 7 bases, with 9 bases left in between. In nucleotides, the CDR3 is TGTGCCAGCAGCTTACGTCCGGGGAATGAGCAGTTCTTC. It is translated as CASSLRPGNEQFF.

The chain links TRBV20-1 to TRBJ2-7; a weak D match, TRBD1 (6 bases). The V gene lost 3 bases and the J gene lost 0 bases, with 9 bases spanning the gap. CDR1 and CDR2 from the germline V gene are DFQATT and SNEGSKA (reference sequence). There are 13 residues in the CDR3. The CDR3 sequence is CSASGQSSYEQYF. In nucleotides, the CDR3 is TGCAGTGCTAGTGGACAGAGCTCCTACGAGCAGTACTTC.

The chain employs TRBV15 and TRBJ1-2, with unresolved D. In germline, CDR1 is LNHNV, CDR2 YYDKDF (reference sequence). The CDR3 runs 14 residues. V lost 0 bases to trimming and J lost 6 bases, with 11 bases between them. CDR3 in amino acids: CATSRDLQQNGYTF. The CDR3, as DNA: TGTGCCACCAGCAGAGATCTCCAACAGAATGGCTACACCTTC.

The chain uses TRBV3-1 (or the pseudogene TRBV3-2) and TRBJ2-3; weak D call: TRBD2 (5 bases). V gave up 3 bases and J gave up 4 bases, with 8 bases separating them. The CDR3 is 13 residues long. CDR1 and CDR2 (germline): LGHDT, YNNKEL (reference sequence). CDR3 in DNA: TGTGCCAGCAGCCATTCCGGGGCAGATACGCAGTATTTT. Translated, it gives CASSHSGADTQYF.

The chain links TRBV25-1 to TRBJ1-1, with D unresolved. The V gene lost 3 bases and the J gene lost 1 base, with 9 bases spanning the gap. The CDR3 is 14 amino acids. Looked up from germline, CDR1 is MGHDK and CDR2 is SYGVNS. The DNA for the CDR3 is TGTGCCAGCAGTGAGTACAGTCCGAACACTGAAGCTTTCTTT. Amino acid sequence: CASSEYSPNTEAFF.

The rearrangement joins TRBV28 to TRBJ1-1, with D possibly matching TRBD1 (5 bases). CDR1 is MDHEN, CDR2 SYDVKM, per germline. Between the trimmed V and J ends, which lost 11 bases and 1 base, there was a span of 14 bases. The CDR3 spans 13 residues. CDR3 bases: TGTGCCTGCCGGACATCCTCGAACACTGAAGCTTTCTTT. Residues: CACRTSSNTEAFF.